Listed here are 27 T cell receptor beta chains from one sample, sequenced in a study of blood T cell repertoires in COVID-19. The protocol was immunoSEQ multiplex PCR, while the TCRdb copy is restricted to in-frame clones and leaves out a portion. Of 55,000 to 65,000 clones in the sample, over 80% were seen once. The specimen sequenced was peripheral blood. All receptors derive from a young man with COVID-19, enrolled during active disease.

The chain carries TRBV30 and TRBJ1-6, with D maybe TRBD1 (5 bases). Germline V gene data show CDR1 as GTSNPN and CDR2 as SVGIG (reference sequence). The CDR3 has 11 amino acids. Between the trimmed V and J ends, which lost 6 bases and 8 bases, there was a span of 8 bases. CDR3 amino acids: CACTGDSPLHF. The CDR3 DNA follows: TGTGCCTGTACGGGGGATTCACCCCTCCACTTT.

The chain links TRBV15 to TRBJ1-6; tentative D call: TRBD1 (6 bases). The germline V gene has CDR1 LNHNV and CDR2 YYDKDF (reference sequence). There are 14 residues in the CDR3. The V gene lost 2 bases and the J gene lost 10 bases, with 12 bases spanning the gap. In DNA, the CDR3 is TGTGCCACCAGCAGAAGGGACACCCGATCACCCCTCCACTTT. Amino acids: CATSRRDTRSPLHF.

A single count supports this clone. CDR3 sequence reads: CASTKDTPGYTF. CDR3 nucleotides: TGTGCCAGCACCAAGGACACCCCCGGCTACACCTTC. The chain carries TRBV6-5 and TRBJ1-2; TRBD1 might be the D (5 bases). Trimming stripped 7 bases from V and 8 bases from J, with 14 bases between. CDR3 size: 12 residues. Germline V gives CDR1 MNHEY, CDR2 SVGAGI.

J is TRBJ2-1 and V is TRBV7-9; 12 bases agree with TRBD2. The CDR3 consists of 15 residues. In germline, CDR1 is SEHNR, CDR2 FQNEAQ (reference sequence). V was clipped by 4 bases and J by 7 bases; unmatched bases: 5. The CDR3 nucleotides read TGTGCCAGCAGCTCCGGGACTAGCGGGCTGAATGAGCAGTTCTTC. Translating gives CASSSGTSGLNEQFF.

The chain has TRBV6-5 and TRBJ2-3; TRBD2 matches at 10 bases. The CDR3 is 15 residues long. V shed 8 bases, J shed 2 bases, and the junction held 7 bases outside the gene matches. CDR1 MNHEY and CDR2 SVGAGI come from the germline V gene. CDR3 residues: CASRYSGRPTDTQYF. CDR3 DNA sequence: TGTGCCAGCCGATATAGCGGGAGGCCCACAGATACGCAGTATTTT.

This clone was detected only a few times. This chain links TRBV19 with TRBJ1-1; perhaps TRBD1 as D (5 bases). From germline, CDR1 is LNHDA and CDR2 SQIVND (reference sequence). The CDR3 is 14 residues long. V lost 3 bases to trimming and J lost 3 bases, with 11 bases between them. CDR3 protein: CASSMRGQYTEAFF. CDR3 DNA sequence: TGTGCCAGTAGTATGCGGGGCCAATACACTGAAGCTTTCTTT.

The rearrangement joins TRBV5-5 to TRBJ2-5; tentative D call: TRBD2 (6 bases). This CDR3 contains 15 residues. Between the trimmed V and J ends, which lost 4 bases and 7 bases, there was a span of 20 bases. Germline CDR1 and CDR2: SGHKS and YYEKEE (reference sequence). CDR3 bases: TGTGCCAGCAGCGATCGCGGGGTCGCCACGGGGACCCAGTACTTC. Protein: CASSDRGVATGTQYF.

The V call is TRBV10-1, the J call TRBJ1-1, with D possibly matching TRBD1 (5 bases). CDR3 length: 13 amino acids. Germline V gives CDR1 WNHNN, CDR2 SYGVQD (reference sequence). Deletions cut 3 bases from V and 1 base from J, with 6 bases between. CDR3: CASSDRENTEAFF. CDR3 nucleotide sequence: TGCGCCAGCAGTGACAGGGAGAACACTGAAGCTTTCTTT.

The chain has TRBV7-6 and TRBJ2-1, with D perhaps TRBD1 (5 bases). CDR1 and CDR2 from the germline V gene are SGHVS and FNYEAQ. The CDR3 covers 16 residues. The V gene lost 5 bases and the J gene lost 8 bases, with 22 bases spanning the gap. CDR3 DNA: TGTGCCAGCAGCGGACCGACAGACATACAAACGGATGAGCAGTTCTTC. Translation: CASSGPTDIQTDEQFF.

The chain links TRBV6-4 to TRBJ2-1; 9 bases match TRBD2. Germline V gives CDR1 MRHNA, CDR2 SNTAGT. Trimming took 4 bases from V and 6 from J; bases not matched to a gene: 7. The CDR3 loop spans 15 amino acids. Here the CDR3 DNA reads TGTGCCAGCAGTGGTCAAGCGGGAGGAGGCAATGAGCAGTTCTTC. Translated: CASSGQAGGGNEQFF.

The CDR3 nucleotides are TGTGCCAGCAGTGACTTCTTGTCCCGGCAGCCCCAGCATTTT. Its translation: CASSDFLSRQPQHF. V gene TRBV25-1 combines with J gene TRBJ1-5, with no clear D. The length of the CDR3 is 14 residues. Trimming cost V 3 bases and J 7 bases, with 13 bases left between them. The V gene's germline CDR1 is MGHDK and CDR2 SYGVNS.

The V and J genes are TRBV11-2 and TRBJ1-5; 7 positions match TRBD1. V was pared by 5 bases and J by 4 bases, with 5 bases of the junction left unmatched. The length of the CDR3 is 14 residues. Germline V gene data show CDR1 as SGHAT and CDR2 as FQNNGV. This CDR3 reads CASSADRQNQPQHF. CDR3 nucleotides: TGTGCCAGCAGCGCGGACAGGCAAAATCAGCCCCAGCATTTT.

The CDR3 sequence: CASSYSGDRPQHF. The DNA of the CDR3 is TGTGCCAGCAGTTACTCGGGCGACAGGCCCCAGCATTTT. V and J are TRBV6-5 and TRBJ1-5; weak D call: TRBD1 (5 bases). This CDR3 comprises 13 residues. Germline lookup yields CDR1 MNHEY and CDR2 SVGAGI. V was trimmed by 0 bases and J by 9 bases, leaving 9 bases between them.

CDR3 sequence (DNA): TGCGCCAGCAGCCGACAGCTCCAAGATGGCTACACCTTC. Its translation: CASSRQLQDGYTF. The chain employs TRBV4-1 and TRBJ1-2, with D possibly TRBD1 on 5 matching bases. The germline CDR1 and CDR2 sequences are MGHRA and YSYEKL. The CDR3 length is 13 residues. Between the trimmed V and J ends, which lost 4 bases and 6 bases, there was a span of 12 bases.

CDR3 sequence: CSVDRGGGYTF. In DNA form, the CDR3 reads TGCAGCGTCGACAGGGGTGGGGGCTACACCTTC. This rearrangement joins TRBV29-1 to TRBJ1-2, with 8 bases identical to TRBD1. V dropped 6 bases and J dropped 8; count of bases not matched to a gene: 5. The germline V gene has CDR1 SQVTM and CDR2 ANQGSEA. The CDR3 is made up of 11 amino acids.

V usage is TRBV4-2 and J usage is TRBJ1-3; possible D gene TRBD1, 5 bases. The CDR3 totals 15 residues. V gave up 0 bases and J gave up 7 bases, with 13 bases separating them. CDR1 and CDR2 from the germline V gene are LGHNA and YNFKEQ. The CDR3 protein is CASSQEGTRGNTIYF. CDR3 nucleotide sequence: TGTGCCAGCAGCCAAGAAGGTACCCGGGGGAACACCATATATTTT.

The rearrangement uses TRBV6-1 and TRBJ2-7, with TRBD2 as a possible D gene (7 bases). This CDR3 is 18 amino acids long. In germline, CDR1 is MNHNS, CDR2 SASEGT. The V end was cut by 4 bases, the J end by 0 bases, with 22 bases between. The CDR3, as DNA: TGTGCCAGCAGTGGGAGGGGGGGTTTATCAATTAGCTCCTACGAGCAGTACTTC. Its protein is CASSGRGGLSISSYEQYF.

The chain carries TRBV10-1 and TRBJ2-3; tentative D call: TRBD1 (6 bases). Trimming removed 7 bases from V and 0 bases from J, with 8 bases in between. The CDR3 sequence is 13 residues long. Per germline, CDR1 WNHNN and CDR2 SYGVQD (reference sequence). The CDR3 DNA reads TGCGCCAGCAATCAGGGGAGCACAGATACGCAGTATTTT. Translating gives CASNQGSTDTQYF.

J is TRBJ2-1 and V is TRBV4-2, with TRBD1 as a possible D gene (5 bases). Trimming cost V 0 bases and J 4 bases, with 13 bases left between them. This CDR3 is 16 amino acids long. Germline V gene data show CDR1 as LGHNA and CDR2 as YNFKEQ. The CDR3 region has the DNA TGTGCCAGCAGCCAAGATAGTGGGCAGGGTTACAATGAGCAGTTCTTC. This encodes CASSQDSGQGYNEQFF.

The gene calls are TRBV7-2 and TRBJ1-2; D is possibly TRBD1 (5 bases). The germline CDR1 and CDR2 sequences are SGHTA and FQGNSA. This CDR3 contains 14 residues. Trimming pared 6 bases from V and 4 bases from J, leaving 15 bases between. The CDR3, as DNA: TGTGCCAGCAGTTCGGACATAACCTTCTATGGCTACACCTTC. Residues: CASSSDITFYGYTF.

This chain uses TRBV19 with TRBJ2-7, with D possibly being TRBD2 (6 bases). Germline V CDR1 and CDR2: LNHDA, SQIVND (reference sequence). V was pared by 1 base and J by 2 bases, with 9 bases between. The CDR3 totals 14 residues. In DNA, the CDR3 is TGTGCCAGTAGTATAGCACCGGGAGCCTACGAGCAGTACTTC. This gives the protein CASSIAPGAYEQYF.

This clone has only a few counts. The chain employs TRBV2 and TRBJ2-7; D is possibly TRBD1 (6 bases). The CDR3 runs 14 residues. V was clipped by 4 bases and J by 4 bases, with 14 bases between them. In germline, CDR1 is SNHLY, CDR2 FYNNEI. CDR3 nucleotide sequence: TGTGCCAGCAGTGTCAGGGGTTTTGGGTACGAGCAGTACTTC. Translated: CASSVRGFGYEQYF.

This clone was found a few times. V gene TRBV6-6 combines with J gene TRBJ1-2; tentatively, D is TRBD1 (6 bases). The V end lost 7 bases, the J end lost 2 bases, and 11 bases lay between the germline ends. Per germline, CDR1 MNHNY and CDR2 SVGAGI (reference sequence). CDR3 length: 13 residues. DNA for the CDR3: TGTGCCAGCACCCGAGGACAGAACTATGGCTACACCTTC. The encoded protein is CASTRGQNYGYTF.

For the CDR3, the DNA is TGTGCCAGCACGGACAGGGTCCGGAAGCTCAACTATGGCTACACCTTC. This translates into CASTDRVRKLNYGYTF. The genes are TRBV27 and TRBJ1-2; 8 positions agree with TRBD1. The trim removed 7 bases at V and 2 bases at J, leaving 12 bases unmatched. This CDR3 is 16 amino acids long. The germline V gene encodes CDR1 MNHEY and CDR2 SMNVEV (reference sequence).

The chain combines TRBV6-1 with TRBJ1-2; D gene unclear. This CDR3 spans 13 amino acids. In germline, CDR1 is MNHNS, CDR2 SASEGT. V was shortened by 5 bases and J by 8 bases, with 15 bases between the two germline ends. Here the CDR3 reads CASSSPSEGGYTF. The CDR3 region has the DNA TGTGCCAGCAGTTCCCCCTCAGAGGGCGGCTACACCTTC.

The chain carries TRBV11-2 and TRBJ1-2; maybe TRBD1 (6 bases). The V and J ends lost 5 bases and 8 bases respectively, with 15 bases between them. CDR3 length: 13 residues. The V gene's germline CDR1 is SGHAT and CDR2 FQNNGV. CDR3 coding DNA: TGTGCCAGCAGCCTCCTCAAGGGGGACGGCTACACCTTC. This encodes CASSLLKGDGYTF.

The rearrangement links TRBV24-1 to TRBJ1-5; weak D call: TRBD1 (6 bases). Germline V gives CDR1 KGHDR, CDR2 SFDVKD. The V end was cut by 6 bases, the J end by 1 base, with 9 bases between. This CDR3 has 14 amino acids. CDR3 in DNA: TGTGCCACCAGTCGGCAGGGGAGCAATCAGCCCCAGCATTTT. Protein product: CATSRQGSNQPQHF.